What follows are 16 T cell receptor beta chains derived from one specimen sequenced in a study of shared clonotypes between healthy human individuals. The table came from immunoSEQ multiplex PCR; TCRdb's copy has only in-frame clones and leaves some out. The sample comprises 950,000 to 1,100,000 clones, around 78% of which are singletons, and around 0.61% rests with the top ten. The sample was memory CD4+ T cells from PBMCs. Stated subset: CD45RA-negative fraction. The receptors here all came from a man between 18 and 35 years old in good health. Some clones in this sample may be carry-over from other donors' samples.

V is TRBV28 and J is TRBJ1-2; D remains ambiguous. In germline, CDR1 is MDHEN, CDR2 SYDVKM. Deletions cut 3 bases from V and 2 bases from J, with 10 bases between. This CDR3 spans 14 amino acids. CDR3: CASSLAGGNYGYTF. CDR3 in DNA: TGTGCCAGCAGTTTGGCGGGTGGGAACTATGGCTACACCTTC.

This clone was seen only a few times. V and J are TRBV11-2 and TRBJ2-4; D may be TRBD1 (6 bases). V was pared by 6 bases and J by 7 bases, with 10 bases between. This CDR3 comprises 12 residues. Germline V gives CDR1 SGHAT, CDR2 FQNNGV. CDR3 sequence reads: CASSRTENIQYF. The CDR3 DNA is TGTGCCAGCAGTAGGACAGAGAACATTCAGTACTTC.

This chain joins TRBV19 and TRBJ2-2; D unresolved. CDR3 length: 14 residues. V shed 8 bases and J shed 4 bases, with 14 bases lying between them. Germline values: CDR1 LNHDA, CDR2 SQIVND (reference sequence). CDR3 region: CASQKDVGTGELFF. The CDR3 DNA reads as TGTGCCAGTCAAAAAGATGTGGGCACCGGGGAGCTGTTTTTT. The full variable domain, its missing parts supplied by reference TRBV19 and TRBJ2-2, is DGGITQSPKYLFRKEGQNVTLSCEQNLNHDAMYWYRQDPGQGLRLIYYSQIVNDFQKGDIAEGYSVSREKKESFPLTVTSAQKNPTAFYLCASQKDVGTGELFFGEGSRLTVL.

The V and J genes are TRBV28 and TRBJ2-2; no clear D gene. There are 15 residues in the CDR3. Germline V gene sequence: CDR1 MDHEN, CDR2 SYDVKM. The germline V and J ends were trimmed by 4 bases and 9 bases, with 18 bases remaining between them. Here the CDR3 reads CASSSPRLSGRELFF. The CDR3 region has the DNA TGTGCCAGCAGTTCCCCCCGTCTCTCTGGGCGGGAGCTGTTTTTT.

J is TRBJ1-1 and V is TRBV5-4; tentatively, D is TRBD1 (5 bases). Trimming took off 0 bases at V and 7 bases at J, with 13 bases between the two ends. This CDR3 contains 14 residues. Germline V gene lookup returns CDR1 SGHNT and CDR2 YYREEE (reference sequence). CDR3 sequence: CASSLAVSRGEAFF. The CDR3 DNA reads TGTGCCAGCAGCTTGGCCGTTTCGAGGGGTGAAGCTTTCTTT.

The CDR3 protein is CASSESGEYQPQHF. Written as DNA, the CDR3 is TGTGCCAGCAGTGAATCAGGGGAGTATCAGCCCCAGCATTTT. The V gene is TRBV6-1, the J gene TRBJ1-5; a possible D gene is TRBD1 (6 bases). Germline CDR1 is MNHNS and CDR2 is SASEGT. This CDR3 spans 14 amino acids. V lost 2 bases, J lost 5 bases, and 10 bases lay in between.

This clone showed up just once. The gene calls are TRBV28 and TRBJ2-5; D is possibly TRBD1 (6 bases). Trimming left V 2 bases short and J 2 bases short, with 12 bases between. Germline values: CDR1 MDHEN, CDR2 SYDVKM. The CDR3 length is 15 residues. In DNA form, the CDR3 reads TGTGCCAGCAGTTTAGGACAGATAATTCAAGAGACCCAGTACTTC. Amino acids: CASSLGQIIQETQYF.

The gene calls are TRBV29-1 and TRBJ2-5, with unresolved D. The J call may be mistaken, given a closer DNA end match to TRBJ2-7. Germline V gene sequence: CDR1 SQVTM, CDR2 ANQGSEA. The CDR3 extends over 10 amino acids. CDR3 bases: TGCAGCGTTCTGGTTCTCGAGCAGTACTTC. Residues: CSVLVLEQYF.

V gene TRBV2 combines with J gene TRBJ1-4, with no clear D. This CDR3 contains 16 residues. The ends were cut back, 0 bases at V and 4 bases at J, with 12 bases in the middle. Looked up from germline, CDR1 is SNHLY and CDR2 is FYNNEI. Here the CDR3 reads CASSEAGYGHNEKLFF. DNA of the CDR3: TGTGCCAGCAGTGAAGCGGGGTATGGGCATAATGAAAAACTGTTTTTT.

The V gene is TRBV9, the J gene TRBJ2-2; 8 bases line up with TRBD1. CDR1 and CDR2 (germline): SGDLS, YYNGEE. The CDR3 is 16 residues long. The junction had 4 bases not matched to a gene; V was cut back by 3 bases and J by 0 bases. CDR3 nucleotide sequence: TGTGCCAGCAGCGCACAGACAGGGGCGAACACCGGGGAGCTGTTTTTT. Translation: CASSAQTGANTGELFF.

This clone was recorded once. The rearrangement links TRBV5-1 to TRBJ2-7; 9 bases align to TRBD2. V trimming: 0 bases; J trimming: 2 bases; junction bases outside the gene matches: 3. Germline V gene sequence: CDR1 SGHRS, CDR2 YFSETQ. The CDR3 sequence is 15 residues long. In DNA form, the CDR3 reads TGCGCCAGCAGCTTGGTGGTAGCGGGAGCCTACGAGCAGTACTTC. This gives the protein CASSLVVAGAYEQYF. The whole variable domain, remainder taken from reference TRBV5-1 and TRBJ2-7, is KAGVTQTPRYLIKTRGQQVTLSCSPISGHRSVSWYQQTPGQGLQFLFEYFSETQRNKGNFPGRFSGRQFSNSRSEMNVSTLELGDSALYLCASSLVVAGAYEQYFGPGTRLTVT.

V usage is TRBV27 and J usage is TRBJ2-3; 7 bases are a match to TRBD2. Trimming removed 2 bases from V and 2 bases from J; junction bases left unmatched: 13. The CDR3 has 18 residues. CDR1 and CDR2 (germline): MNHEY, SMNVEV (reference sequence). CDR3 residues: CASSLRIKRGQATDTQYF. Written as DNA, the CDR3 is TGTGCCAGCAGTTTAAGGATAAAGCGGGGCCAAGCCACAGATACGCAGTATTTT.

CDR3 sequence (DNA): TGTGCCAGCAGCCCGGGGCTAGCGGGAGATACGCAGTATTTT. It encodes CASSPGLAGDTQYF. The rearrangement uses TRBV7-3 and TRBJ2-3, with TRBD2 matching 8 bases. V lost 5 bases, J lost 5 bases, and 6 bases stayed unmatched. The CDR3 contains 14 residues. Per germline, CDR1 SGHTA and CDR2 FQGTGA.

The chain combines TRBV2 with TRBJ1-1, with 7 nucleotides matching TRBD1. The V and J ends lost 5 bases and 1 base, in that order; junction bases with no gene match: 7. CDR3 size: 15 residues. The germline CDR1 and CDR2 sequences are SNHLY and FYNNEI. CDR3 amino acids: CASSIRTGSNTEAFF. As DNA, the CDR3 is TGTGCCAGCAGTATTCGGACAGGTTCGAACACTGAAGCTTTCTTT.

The chain carries TRBV9 and TRBJ2-5; 10 nucleotides line up with TRBD1. The CDR3 contains 17 residues. The V and J ends lost 0 bases and 2 bases, in that order; junction bases with no gene match: 7. Germline lookup yields CDR1 SGDLS and CDR2 YYNGEE. The CDR3 region is CASSVGLTGGRQETQYF. DNA for the CDR3: TGTGCCAGCAGCGTAGGTCTGACAGGGGGCAGACAAGAGACCCAGTACTTC.

The CDR3 bases are TGCGCCAGCAGCCAGGTGGTAAGGACGCTGACCTACAATGAGCAGTTCTTC. This gives the protein CASSQVVRTLTYNEQFF. The chain employs TRBV4-1 and TRBJ2-1; D is undetermined. The CDR3 is made up of 17 amino acids. Per germline, CDR1 MGHRA and CDR2 YSYEKL. The V gene lost 3 bases and the J gene lost 2 bases, with 17 bases spanning the gap.